This T cell receptor beta chain was found in a study of tumor T cells in aggressive B-cell lymphoma. The CDR3 contains 13 residues. Germline assignment: CDR1 KGHSH and CDR2 LQKENI. V gave up 4 bases and J gave up 6 bases; unmatched junction bases: 4. The assay was immunoSEQ multiplex PCR, and TCRdb's table has in-frame clones only and misses some. The table records 7,000 to 9,500 clones, more than 75% of them present only once. Sequencing input: tumor tissue. The chain employs TRBV18 and TRBJ2-7, with 9 positions matching TRBD1. The receptor's source is an adult with diffuse large B cell lymphoma. The CDR3 here is CASSLGQGGEQYF. The CDR3, as DNA: TGTGCCAGCTCACTGGGACAGGGCGGCGAGCAGTACTTC.